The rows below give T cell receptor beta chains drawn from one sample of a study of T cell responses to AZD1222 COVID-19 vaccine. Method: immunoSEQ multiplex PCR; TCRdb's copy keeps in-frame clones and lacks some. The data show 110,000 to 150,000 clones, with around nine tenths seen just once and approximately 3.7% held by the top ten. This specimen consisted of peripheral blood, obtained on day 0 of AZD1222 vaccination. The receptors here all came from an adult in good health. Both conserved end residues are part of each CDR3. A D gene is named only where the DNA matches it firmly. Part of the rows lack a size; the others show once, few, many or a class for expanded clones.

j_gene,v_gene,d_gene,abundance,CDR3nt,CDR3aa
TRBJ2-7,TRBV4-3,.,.,TGCGCCAGCAGCCAAGATTCAGGGACCTACGAGCAGTACTTC,CASSQDSGTYEQYF
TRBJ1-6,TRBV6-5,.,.,TGTGCCAGCAGTTATTCGTCCAGACCCCTCCACTTT,CASSYSSRPLHF
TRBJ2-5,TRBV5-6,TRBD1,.,TGTGCCAGCAGCGAGGACAGGGGTTATGAGACCCAGTACTTC,CASSEDRGYETQYF
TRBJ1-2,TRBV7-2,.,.,TGTGCCAGCAGCTTTCGGACACCGAACTATGGCTACACCTTC,CASSFRTPNYGYTF
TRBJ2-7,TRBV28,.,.,TGTGCCAGCAGTTATAGGGGGGGACCATCACTATACGAGCAGTACTTC,CASSYRGGPSLYEQYF
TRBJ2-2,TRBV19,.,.,TGTGCCAGTAGTATCCAGGGATCGATAACCGGGGAGCTGTTTTTT,CASSIQGSITGELFF
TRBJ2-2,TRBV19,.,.,TGTGCCAGTAGTATTCGCAGTCCCCACCTTCCCGGGGAGCTGTTTTTT,CASSIRSPHLPGELFF
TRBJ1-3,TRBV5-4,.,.,TGTGCCAGCAGCTTGGGCGGGGGGGACACCATATATTTT,CASSLGGGDTIYF
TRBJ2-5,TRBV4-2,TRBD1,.,TGTGCCAGCAGCCAAGATAGGGGGCAGACCCAGTACTTC,CASSQDRGQTQYF
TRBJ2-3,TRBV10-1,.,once,TGCGCCAGCCCTCCGAAGCGTTGCACAGATACGCAGTATTTT,CASPPKRCTDTQYF
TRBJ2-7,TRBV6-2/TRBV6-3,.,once,TGTGCCAGCAGTTCCGGACCTGACGAGCAGTACTTC,CASSSGPDEQYF
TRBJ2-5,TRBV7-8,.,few,TGTGCCAGCCACCCGCGGGGCAAAGTGGAGACCCAGTACTTC,CASHPRGKVETQYF
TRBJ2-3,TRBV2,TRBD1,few,TGTGCCAGCAGTGAATGGACAGGAGCTACAGATACGCAGTATTTT,CASSEWTGATDTQYF
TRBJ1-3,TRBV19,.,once,TGTGCCAGTAGTTCTGCCCGGGGGGACTCTGGAAACACCATATATTTT,CASSSARGDSGNTIYF
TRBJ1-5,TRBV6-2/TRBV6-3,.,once,TGTGCCAGCAGTTACCAACAGGGTCATGGCAATCAGCCCCAGCATTTT,CASSYQQGHGNQPQHF
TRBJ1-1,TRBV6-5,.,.,TGTGCCAGCAGTTACTCGCAAACTGAAGCTTTCTTT,CASSYSQTEAFF
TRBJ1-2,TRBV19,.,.,TGTGCCAGTAGTATCTCGGTCGGCGGCTACACCTTC,CASSISVGGYTF
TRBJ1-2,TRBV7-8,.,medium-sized,TGTGCCAGCAGCTTAGTTGGGGGTTCCTATGGCTACACCTTC,CASSLVGGSYGYTF
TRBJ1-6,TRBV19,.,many,TGTGCCAGTAGTTGGTGGAATTCACCCCTCCACTTT,CASSWWNSPLHF
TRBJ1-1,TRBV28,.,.,TGTGCCAGCAGCTGGATCGCTGAAGCTTTCTTT,CASSWIAEAFF
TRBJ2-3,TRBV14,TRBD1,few,TGTGCCAGCAGCCGAGTTACCGGGACAGGGAGACCAGATACGCAGTATTTT,CASSRVTGTGRPDTQYF
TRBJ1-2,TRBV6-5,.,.,TGTGCCAGCAGTTACTCGGGCTCTAACTATGGCTACACCTTC,CASSYSGSNYGYTF
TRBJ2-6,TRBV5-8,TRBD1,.,TGTGCCAGCAGCCGGAACAGGGGCCCCCCCAACGTCCTGACTTTC,CASSRNRGPPNVLTF
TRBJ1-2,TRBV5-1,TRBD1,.,TGCGCCAGCAGCTCGGGACAGGGGAGTTATGGCTACACCTTC,CASSSGQGSYGYTF
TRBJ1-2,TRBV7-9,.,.,TGTGCCAGCAGCTTAACTAATTCTAACTATGGCTACACCTTC,CASSLTNSNYGYTF
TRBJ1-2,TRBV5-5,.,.,TGTGCCAGCAGCTTTACCCGAAACTATGGCTACACCTTC,CASSFTRNYGYTF
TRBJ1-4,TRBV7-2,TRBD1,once,TGTGCCAGCAGCGACCACCGGGACAGTGAAAAACTGTTTTTT,CASSDHRDSEKLFF
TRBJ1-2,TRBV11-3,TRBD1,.,TGTGCCAGCAGCTTATCAGGGGGCCATGGCTACACCTTC,CASSLSGGHGYTF
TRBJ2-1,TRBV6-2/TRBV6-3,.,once,TGTGCCAGCAGTTCCTTTGGTGAGCAGTTCTTC,CASSSFGEQFF
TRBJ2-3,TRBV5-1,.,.,TGCGCCAGCAGCTGGGAGGATACGCAGTATTTT,CASSWEDTQYF
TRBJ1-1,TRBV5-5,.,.,TGTGCCAGCAGCTTGGGGCTGCGGAACACTGAAGCTTTCTTT,CASSLGLRNTEAFF
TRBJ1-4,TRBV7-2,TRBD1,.,TGTGCCAGCAGCTTAATTCAGGGGGCCTTTAATGAAAAACTGTTTTTT,CASSLIQGAFNEKLFF